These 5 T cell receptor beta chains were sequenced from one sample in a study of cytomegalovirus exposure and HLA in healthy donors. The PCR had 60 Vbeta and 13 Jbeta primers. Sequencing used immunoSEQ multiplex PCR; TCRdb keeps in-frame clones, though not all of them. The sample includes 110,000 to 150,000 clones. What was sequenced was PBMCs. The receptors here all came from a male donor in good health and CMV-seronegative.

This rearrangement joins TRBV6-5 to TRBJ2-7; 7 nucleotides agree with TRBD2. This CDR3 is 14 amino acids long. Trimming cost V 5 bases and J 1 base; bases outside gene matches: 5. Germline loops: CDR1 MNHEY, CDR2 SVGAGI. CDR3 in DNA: TGTGCCAGCAGTGAGGTGGGAGGGTCCTACGAGCAGTACTTC. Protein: CASSEVGGSYEQYF.

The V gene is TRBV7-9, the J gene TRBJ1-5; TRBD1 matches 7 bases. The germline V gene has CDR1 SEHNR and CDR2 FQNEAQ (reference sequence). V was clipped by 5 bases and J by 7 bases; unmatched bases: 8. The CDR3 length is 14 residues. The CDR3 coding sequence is TGTGCCAGCAGCGCCAGGGACAGCCTGCAGCCCCAGCATTTT. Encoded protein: CASSARDSLQPQHF.

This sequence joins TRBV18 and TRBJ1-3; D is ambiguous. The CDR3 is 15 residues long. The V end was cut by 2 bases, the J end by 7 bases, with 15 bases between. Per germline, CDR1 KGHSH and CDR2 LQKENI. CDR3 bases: TGTGCCAGCTCACCAACCCTAGTGGAAGCTAACACCATATATTTT. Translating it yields CASSPTLVEANTIYF.

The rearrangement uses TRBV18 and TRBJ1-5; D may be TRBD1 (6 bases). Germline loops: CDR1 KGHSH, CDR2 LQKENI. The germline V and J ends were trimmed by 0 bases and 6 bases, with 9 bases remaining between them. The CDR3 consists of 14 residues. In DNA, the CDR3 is TGTGCCAGCTCACCACCGGGGGCAGGTCAGCCCCAGCATTTT. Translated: CASSPPGAGQPQHF.

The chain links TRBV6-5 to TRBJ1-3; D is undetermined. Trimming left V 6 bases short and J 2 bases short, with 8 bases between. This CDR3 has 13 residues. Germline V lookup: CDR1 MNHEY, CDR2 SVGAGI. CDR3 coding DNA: TGTGCCAGCAGCCTCGGGACTGGAAACACCATATATTTT. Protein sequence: CASSLGTGNTIYF.